This T cell receptor beta chain was sequenced for a study of blood T cell repertoires in COVID-19. For the study at large: Sample material is recorded as cDNA or gDNA derived from T cells, B-cell-depleted T cells, or PBMCs.

Cohorts were based on clinical histories the participants reported. TCRdb's copy holds only in-frame clones and misses some; the assay was immunoSEQ multiplex PCR. Of roughly 250,000 clones listed, 80% to 90% are singletons. V lost 2 bases, J lost 2 bases, and 13 bases lay in between. The CDR3 extends over 16 amino acids. CDR1 and CDR2 (germline): SGHNT, YYREEE (reference sequence). Material: PBMCs or T cells enriched from blood (not recorded which). The chain links TRBV5-4 to TRBJ2-2; TRBD2 is a possible D gene (6 bases). This clonotype originated in a woman younger than 35 who had recovered from COVID-19. The CDR3 sequence is CASSFGGMVNTGELFF. For the CDR3, the DNA is TGTGCCAGCAGCTTTGGAGGGATGGTTAACACCGGGGAGCTGTTTTTT.